The 29 T cell receptor beta chains below all came from one sample that was sequenced in a study of naive and memory T cell subsets (TCRdb year 2017). The study reported a robust and sensitive protocol to amplify, sequence and analyze TCRs, based on 3' ligation of a UMI-containing oligonucleotide to TCR cDNA. The library was obtained by 5' RACE. TCRdb shows the sequencer as Illumina MiSeq. The ligated cDNA was amplified by four rounds of PCR, in which nested alpha and beta constant region primers were used together with the SP2 primer. TCRdb passed the public sequencing reads through fastp at Q25 and MiXCR, retaining productive beta sequences. Entries that share a CDR3 protein sequence are merged under the most common genes and DNA. Present in this sample are 25,000 to 35,000 distinct CDR3 sequences, over 15% of which were seen just once. 2.6% of the sample is held by the ten biggest clonotypes. The receptors originated from a female donor in good health.

This clonotype occurred a few times. The chain is built from TRBV6-5 and TRBJ2-2; no firm D call. Trimming left V 0 bases short and J 7 bases short, with 12 bases between. This CDR3 is 15 amino acids long. CDR1 MNHEY and CDR2 SVGAGI come from the germline V gene. In nucleotides, the CDR3 is TGTGCCAGCAGTTACTCAAGGCGCAGAGGCGGGGAGCTGTTTTTT. This encodes CASSYSRRRGGELFF.

This clonotype was picked up many times. The chain couples TRBV20-1 to TRBJ1-5; D unclear. The CDR3 totals 13 residues. V shed 6 bases and J shed 3 bases, with 12 bases lying between them. The germline CDR1 and CDR2 sequences are DFQATT and SNEGSKA (reference sequence). The CDR3 DNA sequence: TGCAGTGCCCAGCCGGTGGTCAATCAGCCCCAGCATTTT. Encoded protein: CSAQPVVNQPQHF.

CDR3 nucleotide sequence: TGTGCCAGCAGTTACTCCGGGGGAATGAACACTGAAGCTTTCTTT. Translated, it gives CASSYSGGMNTEAFF. J is TRBJ1-1 and V is TRBV6-5, with a weak D call TRBD1 (5 bases). In germline, CDR1 is MNHEY, CDR2 SVGAGI. This CDR3 is built from 15 residues. Trimming took off 0 bases at V and 0 bases at J, with 8 bases between the two ends.

The chain uses TRBV5-1 and TRBJ1-5; TRBD1 aligns across 9 bases. The CDR3 is made up of 15 amino acids. Germline V gene lookup returns CDR1 SGHRS and CDR2 YFSETQ. V was pared by 4 bases and J by 7 bases, with 9 bases of the junction left unmatched. CDR3: CASSVGGTGRQPQHF. CDR3 in DNA: TGCGCCAGCAGCGTTGGGGGGACAGGGAGGCAGCCCCAGCATTTT. Combining the CDR3 with reference TRBV5-1 and TRBJ1-5 gives the whole variable domain KAGVTQTPRYLIKTRGQQVTLSCSPISGHRSVSWYQQTPGQGLQFLFEYFSETQRNKGNFPGRFSGRQFSNSRSEMNVSTLELGDSALYLCASSVGGTGRQPQHFGDGTRLSIL.

This clonotype appeared many times. CDR3 amino acids: CASSRGQMNTEAFF. Written as DNA, the CDR3 is TGTGCCAGCAGCCGGGGACAGATGAACACTGAAGCTTTCTTT. V gene TRBV7-6 combines with J gene TRBJ1-1, with 7 bases that match TRBD1. The CDR3 is made up of 14 amino acids. The J segment lost 0 bases and the V segment lost 5 bases, leaving 3 bases of the junction unmatched. The germline V gene has CDR1 SGHVS and CDR2 FNYEAQ.

This clonotype was seen many times. The chain recombines TRBV29-1 with TRBJ2-2; D is undetermined. This CDR3 has 13 residues. The germline V and J ends were trimmed by 0 bases and 7 bases, with 9 bases remaining between them. Germline loops: CDR1 SQVTM, CDR2 ANQGSEA. CDR3 amino acids: CSVEDLVIGELFF. The CDR3 DNA reads as TGCAGCGTTGAAGATCTTGTCATCGGGGAGCTGTTTTTT.

This clonotype has at least ten counts. The rearrangement links TRBV10-1 to TRBJ1-1; no clear D gene. CDR1 is WNHNN, CDR2 SYGVQD, per germline (reference sequence). V was pared by 7 bases and J by 0 bases, with 12 bases between. The CDR3 totals 14 residues. CDR3 protein: CASTRAGMNTEAFF. CDR3 in DNA: TGCGCCAGCACAAGGGCCGGCATGAACACTGAAGCTTTCTTT.

In this sample, this clonotype turned up a few times. The gene calls are TRBV7-3 and TRBJ2-3, with D perhaps TRBD1 (6 bases). The CDR3 has 17 residues. Trimming pared 1 base from V and 0 bases from J, leaving 14 bases between. Germline V gives CDR1 SGHTA, CDR2 FQGTGA. The CDR3 loop reads CASSLIVGTPSTDTQYF. The CDR3 region has the DNA TGTGCCAGCAGCTTAATTGTGGGGACACCTAGCACAGATACGCAGTATTTT.

The rearrangement uses TRBV5-1 and TRBJ1-5, with 7 nucleotides matching TRBD1. The CDR3 consists of 14 residues. After removal of 4 bases from V and 2 bases from J, the junction contained 3 bases not matched to a gene. From germline, CDR1 is SGHRS and CDR2 YFSETQ. The CDR3 DNA sequence: TGCGCCAGCAGCCCAACAGGGGGCAATCAGCCCCAGCATTTT. It yields the protein CASSPTGGNQPQHF.

This clonotype was counted many times. The chain recombines TRBV5-4 with TRBJ1-1, with 7 bases identical to TRBD1. The CDR3 loop spans 16 amino acids. V was pared by 1 base and J by 5 bases, with 11 bases of the junction left unmatched. From germline, CDR1 is SGHNT and CDR2 YYREEE (reference sequence). The DNA for the CDR3 is TGTGCCAGCAGCTTGCCAGGGGGTAAGTTGTGGACTGAAGCTTTCTTT. Translating gives CASSLPGGKLWTEAFF.

This clonotype was seen ten or more times. This chain uses TRBV29-1 with TRBJ1-2; no clear D. CDR3 length equals 13 residues. Deletions cut 3 bases from V and 3 bases from J, with 11 bases between. CDR1 is SQVTM, CDR2 ANQGSEA, per germline. The CDR3 region is CSVERREDYGYTF. The CDR3 nucleotides are TGCAGCGTTGAGCGTCGAGAGGACTATGGCTACACCTTC.

The CDR3 loop reads CASSQDDATGAYGYTF. The CDR3, as DNA: TGCGCCAGCAGCCAAGACGATGCGACAGGGGCCTATGGCTACACCTTC. V is TRBV4-1 and J is TRBJ1-2, with 8 bases aligning to TRBD1. The germline CDR1 and CDR2 sequences are MGHRA and YSYEKL. This CDR3 is built from 16 residues. V dropped 0 bases and J dropped 4; count of bases not matched to a gene: 7.

This clonotype was counted a few times. V is TRBV7-9 and J is TRBJ1-5; D possibly corresponds to TRBD1 (5 bases). In germline, CDR1 is SEHNR, CDR2 FQNEAQ (reference sequence). Trimming shortened V by 0 bases and J by 0 bases, and 12 bases separated the two germline ends. The CDR3 extends over 17 amino acids. The CDR3 sequence is CASSLASNRFSNQPQHF. CDR3 bases: TGTGCCAGCAGCTTAGCGTCTAACAGGTTTAGCAATCAGCCCCAGCATTTT.

The chain couples TRBV6-2 or TRBV6-3 to TRBJ1-1; tentatively, D is TRBD1 (5 bases). Germline V gives CDR1 MNHEY, CDR2 SVGEGT. The CDR3 spans 13 residues. V lost 2 bases and J 4 bases, leaving 8 bases between the germline ends. The CDR3: CASSYGGGTEAFF. The DNA for the CDR3 is TGTGCCAGCAGTTACGGCGGGGGCACTGAAGCTTTCTTT.

This rearrangement joins TRBV6-6 to TRBJ1-1; no firm D call. The CDR3 has 10 amino acids. V lost 11 bases and J 4 bases, leaving 8 bases between the germline ends. From germline, CDR1 is MNHNY and CDR2 SVGAGI (reference sequence). In nucleotides, the CDR3 is TGTGCCTCTAGCCGCACTGAAGCTTTCTTT. Its translation is CASSRTEAFF.

V and J are TRBV5-1 and TRBJ2-6; D is undetermined. The germline V and J ends were trimmed by 4 bases and 0 bases, with 5 bases remaining between them. Germline V lookup: CDR1 SGHRS, CDR2 YFSETQ. The CDR3 has 14 amino acids. This CDR3 reads CASSRISGANVLTF. In nucleotides, the CDR3 is TGCGCCAGCAGCCGGATCTCTGGGGCCAACGTCCTGACTTTC.

The table lists this clonotype with many counts. In nucleotides, the CDR3 is TGTGCCAGCTCACCTGGTGTCGGGGGCAGGGATGAGCAGTTCTTC. It encodes CASSPGVGGRDEQFF. The gene calls are TRBV18 and TRBJ2-1; the D gene could be TRBD1 or TRBD2 (6 bases each). The CDR3 is 15 residues long. CDR1 KGHSH and CDR2 LQKENI come from the germline V gene. The V end lost 3 bases, the J end lost 8 bases, and 17 bases lay between the germline ends.

There are a few counts of this clonotype. The DNA for the CDR3 is TGCAGTGCCCGTGGGTTGGTCAATCAGCCCCAGCATTTT. Its protein is CSARGLVNQPQHF. The rearrangement links TRBV20-1 to TRBJ1-5; no definite D call. The CDR3 covers 13 residues. CDR1 DFQATT and CDR2 SNEGSKA come from the germline V gene (reference sequence). V dropped 6 bases and J dropped 3 bases, with 12 bases sitting between them.

The chain combines TRBV24-1 with TRBJ2-3, with TRBD2 matching 13 bases. The CDR3 is 16 residues long. Germline V gives CDR1 KGHDR, CDR2 SFDVKD. After removal of 3 bases from V and 8 bases from J, the junction contained 7 bases not matched to a gene. This CDR3 is CATSDGLAGERSTQYF. CDR3 coding DNA: TGTGCCACCAGTGATGGACTAGCGGGGGAGAGGTCTACGCAGTATTTT.

CDR3 nucleotides: TGTGCCAGCTATGGGACTTCCTCCTACAATGAGCAGTTCTTC. It codes for CASYGTSSYNEQFF. The chain links TRBV7-9 to TRBJ2-1; TRBD2 is a possible D gene (6 bases). Trimming left V 8 bases short and J 0 bases short, with 11 bases between. CDR1 SEHNR and CDR2 FQNEAQ come from the germline V gene (reference sequence). The CDR3 runs to 14 residues.

This clonotype came up a few times. This rearrangement joins TRBV4-1 to TRBJ2-5; D call uncertain. Germline CDR1 reads MGHRA; CDR2 reads YSYEKL. V was pared by 2 bases and J by 5 bases, with 3 bases between. CDR3 length: 11 amino acids. CDR3 protein: CASSQMETQYF. The CDR3 DNA reads as TGCGCCAGCAGCCAAATGGAGACCCAGTACTTC.

This clonotype was detected ten times or more. V gene TRBV20-1 combines with J gene TRBJ2-2; TRBD2 matches at 10 bases. The CDR3 is made up of 17 amino acids. The V gene's germline CDR1 is DFQATT and CDR2 SNEGSKA (reference sequence). Trimming took 0 bases from V and 0 from J; bases not matched to a gene: 4. The CDR3 spells CSARDASGGANTGELFF. CDR3 in DNA: TGCAGTGCTAGAGATGCTAGCGGGGGCGCGAACACCGGGGAGCTGTTTTTT.

The chain is built from TRBV7-3 and TRBJ1-2; D gene ambiguous. V shed 5 bases and J shed 3 bases, with 13 bases lying between them. The germline gives CDR1 SGHTA, CDR2 FQGTGA. The CDR3 is 14 residues long. The CDR3 coding sequence is TGTGCCAGCAGCCGTGAAGGCCGGGACTATGGCTACACCTTC. Translating it yields CASSREGRDYGYTF.

This clonotype was counted ten times or more. J is TRBJ2-7 and V is TRBV13; D uncertain. The CDR3 sequence is 14 residues long. V lost 4 bases, J lost 2 bases, and 12 bases lay in between. Germline V gene sequence: CDR1 PRHDT, CDR2 FYEKMQ (reference sequence). The CDR3 region is CASSYLHSAYEQYF. The CDR3 coding sequence is TGTGCCAGCAGCTACCTGCACAGCGCCTACGAGCAGTACTTC.

There are many counts of this clonotype. This sequence joins TRBV20-1 and TRBJ2-7, with D perhaps matching TRBD2 (6 bases). Trimming removed 3 bases at V and 5 bases at J, with 17 bases between. This CDR3 is 14 amino acids long. Germline CDR1 is DFQATT and CDR2 is SNEGSKA (reference sequence). The CDR3 DNA sequence: TGCAGTGCTAGGCGATCGGGGGACGTAAACGAGCAGTACTTC. It translates to CSARRSGDVNEQYF.

Ten or more counts support this clonotype. The chain uses TRBV27 and TRBJ2-5, with a weak D call TRBD2 (5 bases). Germline V gene sequence: CDR1 MNHEY, CDR2 SMNVEV (reference sequence). The CDR3 has 13 amino acids. V was shortened by 8 bases and J by 5 bases, with 15 bases between the two germline ends. This CDR3 reads CASSKLDLETQYF. For the CDR3, the DNA is TGTGCCAGCTCGAAACTAGATTTGGAGACCCAGTACTTC.

This clonotype was seen ten or more times. The chain uses TRBV5-5 and TRBJ2-5; 7 bases match TRBD2. Germline V gives CDR1 SGHKS, CDR2 YYEKEE (reference sequence). This CDR3 is 14 amino acids long. The ends lost 2 bases at V and 4 bases at J; junction bases unmatched: 5. In nucleotides, the CDR3 is TGTGCCAGCAGCTTATGGCTAGCGGCAGAGACCCAGTACTTC. Amino acid sequence: CASSLWLAAETQYF.

This chain connects TRBV5-6 to TRBJ2-7, with TRBD2 matching over 9 bases. The CDR3 consists of 15 residues. V dropped 2 bases and J dropped 4; count of bases not matched to a gene: 7. Germline V CDR1 and CDR2: SGHDT, YYEEEE. For the CDR3, the DNA is TGTGCCAGCAGCTTAGTAGCGGGGGCCCTATACGAGCAGTACTTC. Its translation: CASSLVAGALYEQYF.

The table lists this clonotype with many counts. The V and J genes are TRBV29-1 and TRBJ2-3; D is perhaps TRBD1 (6 bases). Germline CDR1 and CDR2: SQVTM and ANQGSEA. Trimming stripped 6 bases from V and 1 base from J, with 17 bases between. The CDR3 is 15 amino acids. Written as DNA, the CDR3 is TGCAGCGTCCTCGAGGTCAGGGGCGGCACAGATACGCAGTATTTT. It encodes CSVLEVRGGTDTQYF.